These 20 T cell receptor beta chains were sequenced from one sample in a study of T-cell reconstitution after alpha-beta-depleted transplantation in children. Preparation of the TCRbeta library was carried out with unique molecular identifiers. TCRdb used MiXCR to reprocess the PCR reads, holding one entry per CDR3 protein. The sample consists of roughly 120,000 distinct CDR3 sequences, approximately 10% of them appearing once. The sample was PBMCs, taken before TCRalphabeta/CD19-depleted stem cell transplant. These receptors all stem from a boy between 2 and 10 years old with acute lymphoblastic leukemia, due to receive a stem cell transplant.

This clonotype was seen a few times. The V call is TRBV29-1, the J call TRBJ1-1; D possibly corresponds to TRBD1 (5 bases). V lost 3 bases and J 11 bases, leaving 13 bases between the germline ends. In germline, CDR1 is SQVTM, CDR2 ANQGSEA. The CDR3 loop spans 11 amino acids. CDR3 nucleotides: TGCAGCGTTGAGGGACGCTTAGAGGCTTTCTTT. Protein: CSVEGRLEAFF.

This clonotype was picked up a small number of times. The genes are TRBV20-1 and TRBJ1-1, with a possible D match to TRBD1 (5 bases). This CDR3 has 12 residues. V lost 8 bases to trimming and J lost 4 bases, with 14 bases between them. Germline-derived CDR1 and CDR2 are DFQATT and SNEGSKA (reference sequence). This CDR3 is CSSRGRGTEAFF. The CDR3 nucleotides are TGCAGTTCAAGGGGACGGGGCACTGAAGCTTTCTTT.

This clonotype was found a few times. The CDR3 here is CATSGDRRPDTQYF. DNA for the CDR3: TGTGCCACCAGTGGTGACAGACGCCCAGATACGCAGTATTTT. The V and J genes are TRBV24-1 and TRBJ2-3; perhaps TRBD1 as D (5 bases). V was pared by 5 bases and J by 4 bases, with 12 bases between. The CDR3 is made up of 14 amino acids. The germline V gene has CDR1 KGHDR and CDR2 SFDVKD.

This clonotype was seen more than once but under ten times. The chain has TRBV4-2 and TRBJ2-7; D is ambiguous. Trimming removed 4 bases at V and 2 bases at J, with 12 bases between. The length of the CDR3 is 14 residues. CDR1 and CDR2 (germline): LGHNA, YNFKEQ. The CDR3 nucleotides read TGTGCCAGCAGCCCAAGTGGCACGACCTACGAGCAGTACTTC. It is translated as CASSPSGTTYEQYF.

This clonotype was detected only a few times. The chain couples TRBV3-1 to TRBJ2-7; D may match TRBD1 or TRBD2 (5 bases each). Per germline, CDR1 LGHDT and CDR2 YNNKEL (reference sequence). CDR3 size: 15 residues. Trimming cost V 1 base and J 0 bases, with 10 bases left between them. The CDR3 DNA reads TGTGCCAGCAGCCAAGGGGACGTCCGCTCCTACGAGCAGTACTTC. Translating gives CASSQGDVRSYEQYF.

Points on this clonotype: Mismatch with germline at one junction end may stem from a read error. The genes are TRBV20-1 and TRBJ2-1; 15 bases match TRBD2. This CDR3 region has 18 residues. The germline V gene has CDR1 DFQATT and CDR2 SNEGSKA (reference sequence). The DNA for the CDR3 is TGCTGTGCTAGTAAGGGGACTAGCGGGAGGTGGGTGAAAGGAGAGCAGTTCTTC. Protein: CCASKGTSGRWVKGEQFF.

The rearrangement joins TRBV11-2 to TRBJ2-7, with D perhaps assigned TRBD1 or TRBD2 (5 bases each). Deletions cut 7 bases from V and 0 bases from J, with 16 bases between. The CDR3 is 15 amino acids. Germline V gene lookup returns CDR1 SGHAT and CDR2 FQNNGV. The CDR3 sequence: CASNQPGRTSYEQYF. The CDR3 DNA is TGTGCCAGCAACCAACCGGGACGGACCTCCTACGAGCAGTACTTC.

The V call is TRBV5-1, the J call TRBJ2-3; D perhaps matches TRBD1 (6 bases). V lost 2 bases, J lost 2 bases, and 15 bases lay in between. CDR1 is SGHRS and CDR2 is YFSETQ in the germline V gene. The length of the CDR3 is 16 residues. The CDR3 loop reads CASSFGGPGYTDTQYF. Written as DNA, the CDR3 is TGCGCCAGCAGCTTTGGGGGCCCGGGATACACAGATACGCAGTATTTT.

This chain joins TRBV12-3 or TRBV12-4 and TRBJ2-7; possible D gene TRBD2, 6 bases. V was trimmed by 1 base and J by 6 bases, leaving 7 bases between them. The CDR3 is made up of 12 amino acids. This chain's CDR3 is CASSLGTTEQYF. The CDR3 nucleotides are TGTGCCAGCAGTTTAGGGACTACCGAGCAGTACTTC.

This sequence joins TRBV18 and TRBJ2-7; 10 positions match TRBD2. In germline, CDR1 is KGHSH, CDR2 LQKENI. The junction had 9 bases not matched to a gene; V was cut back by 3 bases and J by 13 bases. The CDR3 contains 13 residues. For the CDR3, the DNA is TGTGCCAGCTCACCGGCCACTAGCGGGACCTGTTACTTC. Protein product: CASSPATSGTCYF.

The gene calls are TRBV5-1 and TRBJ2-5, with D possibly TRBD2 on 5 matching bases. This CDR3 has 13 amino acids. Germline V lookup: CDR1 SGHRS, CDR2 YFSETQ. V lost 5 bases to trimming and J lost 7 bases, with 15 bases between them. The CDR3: CASRMDPAGTQYF. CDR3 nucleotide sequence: TGCGCCAGCAGGATGGACCCGGCGGGGACCCAGTACTTC.

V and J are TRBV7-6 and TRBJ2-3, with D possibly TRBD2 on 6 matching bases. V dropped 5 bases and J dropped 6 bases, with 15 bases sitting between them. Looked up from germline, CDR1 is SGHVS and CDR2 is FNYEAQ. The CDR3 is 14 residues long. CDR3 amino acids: CASSRLGGSDTQYF. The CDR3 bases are TGTGCCAGCAGCCGACTCGGGGGAAGCGATACGCAGTATTTT.

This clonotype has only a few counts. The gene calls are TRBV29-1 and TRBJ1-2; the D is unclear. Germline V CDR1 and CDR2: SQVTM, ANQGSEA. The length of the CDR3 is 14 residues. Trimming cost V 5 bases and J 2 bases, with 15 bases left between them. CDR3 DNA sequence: TGCAGCGTTCGGACGGCAAGTACGAACTATGGCTACACCTTC. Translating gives CSVRTASTNYGYTF.

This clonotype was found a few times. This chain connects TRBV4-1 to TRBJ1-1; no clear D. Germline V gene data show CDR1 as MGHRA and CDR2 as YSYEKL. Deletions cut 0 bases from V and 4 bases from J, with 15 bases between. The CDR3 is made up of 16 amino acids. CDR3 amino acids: CASSQESGPVGTEAFF. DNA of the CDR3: TGCGCCAGCAGCCAAGAGTCCGGGCCGGTGGGCACTGAAGCTTTCTTT.

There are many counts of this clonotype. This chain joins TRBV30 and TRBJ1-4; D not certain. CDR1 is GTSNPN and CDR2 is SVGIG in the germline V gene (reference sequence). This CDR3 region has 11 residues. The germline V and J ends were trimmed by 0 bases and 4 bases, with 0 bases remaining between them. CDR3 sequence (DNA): TGTGCCTGGAGTGTTAATGAAAAACTGTTTTTT. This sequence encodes CAWSVNEKLFF.

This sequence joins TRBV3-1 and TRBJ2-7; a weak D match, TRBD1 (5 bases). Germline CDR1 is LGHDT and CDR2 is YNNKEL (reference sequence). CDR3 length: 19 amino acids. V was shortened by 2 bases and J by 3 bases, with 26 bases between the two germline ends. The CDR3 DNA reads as TGTGCCAGCAGCCAATATCTTCCAGGGTTGGTGGAAGGGGACTACGAGCAGTACTTC. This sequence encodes CASSQYLPGLVEGDYEQYF.

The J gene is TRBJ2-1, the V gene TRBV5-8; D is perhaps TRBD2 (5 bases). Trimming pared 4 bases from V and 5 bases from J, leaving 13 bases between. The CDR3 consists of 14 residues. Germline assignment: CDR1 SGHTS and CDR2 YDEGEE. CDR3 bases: TGTGCCAGCAGCCCGGACGGGAACCACAATGAGCAGTTCTTC. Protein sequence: CASSPDGNHNEQFF.

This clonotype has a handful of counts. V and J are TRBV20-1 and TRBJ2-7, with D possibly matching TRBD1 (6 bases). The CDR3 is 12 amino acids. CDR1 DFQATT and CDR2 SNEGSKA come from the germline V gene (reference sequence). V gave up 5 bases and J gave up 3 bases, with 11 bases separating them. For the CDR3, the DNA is TGCAGTGCTGGACGGGACAACTACGAGCAGTACTTC. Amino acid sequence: CSAGRDNYEQYF.

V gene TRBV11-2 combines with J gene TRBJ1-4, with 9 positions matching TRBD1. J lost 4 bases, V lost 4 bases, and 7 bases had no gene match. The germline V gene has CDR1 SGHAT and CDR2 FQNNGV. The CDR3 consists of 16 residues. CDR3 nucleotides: TGTGCCAGCAGCTCCGGGGACAGGGTTGGTAATGAAAAACTGTTTTTT. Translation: CASSSGDRVGNEKLFF.

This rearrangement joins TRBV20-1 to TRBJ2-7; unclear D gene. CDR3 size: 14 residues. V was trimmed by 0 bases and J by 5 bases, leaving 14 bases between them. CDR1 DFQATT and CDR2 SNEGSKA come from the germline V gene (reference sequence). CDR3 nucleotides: TGCAGTGCTAGAGAGGAGAAATCTCCCAACGAGCAGTACTTC. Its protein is CSAREEKSPNEQYF.